This T cell receptor beta chain was identified during a study of blood T cell repertoires in COVID-19. Profiling relied on immunoSEQ multiplex PCR, and the TCRdb table lists in-frame clones only, not all of them. The table lists some 300,000 clones, around 91% of them singletons, with approximately 4% in the top ten. Ages ranged from 18 to 89 years, with residence in 24 US areas. This CDR3 has 16 amino acids. Trimming took 0 bases from V and 8 from J; bases not matched to a gene: 9. CDR1 and CDR2 from the germline V gene are SGHRS and YFSETQ. This clonotype was sampled from a woman aged 18-29 years with acute COVID-19. The sample consisted of PBMCs or T cells enriched from blood (not recorded which). The V gene is TRBV5-1, the J gene TRBJ2-1; 9 nucleotides match TRBD1. CDR3 region: CASSLGGQGFGDEQFF. The CDR3 DNA reads as TGCGCCAGCAGCTTGGGCGGACAGGGGTTCGGGGATGAGCAGTTCTTC.